This T cell receptor beta chain emerged from a study of control samples from healthy donors and cancer patients. V was trimmed by 0 bases and J by 5 bases, leaving 11 bases between them. This CDR3 spans 15 amino acids. Germline V gene sequence: CDR1 LGHNA, CDR2 YNFKEQ. The data were produced by immunoSEQ multiplex PCR, yet TCRdb's version contains in-frame clones alone and is incomplete. Here the sample spans about 140,000 clones, 94% being singletons. Sequencing used blood. The rearrangement links TRBV4-2 to TRBJ1-5; no clear D gene. This sequence originates from a man in his forties in good health. The CDR3 reads CASSQDRAEDQPQHF. The CDR3 nucleotides read TGTGCCAGCAGCCAAGATCGTGCTGAGGATCAGCCCCAGCATTTT.